The rows below give T cell receptor beta chains drawn from one sample of a study of memory CD4+ T cells and cytomegalovirus serostatus. Assay used: immunoSEQ multiplex PCR; TCRdb lists only in-frame clones, some missing. The sample records 50,000 to 65,000 clones, approximately 78% being singletons. Sequencing was done on a sample of memory CD4+ T cells from blood. The receptors here all came from an adult in good health and CMV-seronegative. The CDR3 runs from the conserved cysteine through the conserved F or W. A D gene is named only where the DNA matches it firmly. Part of the rows lack a size; the others show once, few, many or a class for expanded clones.

d_call | j_call | cdr3_length | v_call | clone_size | cdr3_aa | cdr3_nt
- | TRBJ1-5 | 15 | TRBV2 | - | CASRKADFGNQPQHF | TGTGCCAGCAGAAAGGCGGATTTTGGTAATCAGCCCCAGCATTTT
- | TRBJ1-1 | 15 | TRBV15 | - | CATSRDLGGDTEAFF | TGTGCCACCAGCAGAGACCTAGGGGGGGACACTGAAGCTTTCTTT
- | TRBJ1-2 | 15 | TRBV18 | - | CASSPSGATWQGYTF | TGTGCCAGCTCACCTTCAGGAGCCACTTGGCAGGGCTACACCTTC
- | TRBJ1-2 | 13 | TRBV7-8 | - | CASSPRPGYGYTF | TGTGCCAGCAGCCCCCGACCGGGTTATGGCTACACCTTC
- | TRBJ1-5 | 17 | TRBV19 | - | CASSMLVQDRGNQPQHF | TGTGCCAGTAGTATGTTGGTACAGGATAGGGGCAATCAGCCCCAGCATTTT
- | TRBJ1-2 | 18 | TRBV7-3 | - | CASSLYGPGQLLNYGYTF | TGTGCCAGCAGCTTATACGGCCCAGGACAGCTCCTTAACTATGGCTACACCTTC
- | TRBJ2-7 | 14 | TRBV25-1 | few | CASSAISLPAEQYF | TGTGCCAGCAGTGCGATCTCCCTTCCGGCCGAGCAGTACTTC
- | TRBJ1-2 | 14 | TRBV5-8 | once | CASSLGGPGYGYTF | TGTGCCAGCAGCTTGGGGGGGCCAGGCTATGGCTACACCTTC
- | TRBJ1-2 | 11 | TRBV11-3 | - | CASSFVNGYTF | TGTGCCAGCAGCTTCGTTAATGGCTACACCTTC
- | TRBJ1-2 | 16 | TRBV30 | - | CAWTGGGYYSNYGYTF | TGTGCCTGGACCGGGGGCGGGTATTATTCGAACTATGGCTACACCTTC
TRBD1 | TRBJ1-6 | 15 | TRBV5-6 | - | CASSLGGQGNSPLHF | TGTGCCAGCAGCTTGGGGGGACAGGGAAATTCACCCCTCCACTTT
- | TRBJ1-5 | 14 | TRBV10-3 | - | CAISENNNYQPQHF | TGTGCCATCAGTGAAAACAATAACTATCAGCCCCAGCATTTT
TRBD1 | TRBJ2-7 | 14 | TRBV6-1 | once | CASGGTGSSYEQYF | TGTGCCAGCGGAGGGACAGGGTCCTCCTACGAGCAGTACTTC
TRBD2 | TRBJ2-7 | 17 | TRBV5-3 | - | CARSRTSGGRVRDEQYF | TGTGCCAGAAGCCGAACTAGCGGGGGGCGCGTTCGGGACGAGCAGTACTTC
TRBD1 | TRBJ1-2 | 14 | TRBV18 | - | CASSPPDRDGLYTF | TGTGCCAGCTCACCACCCGACAGGGACGGGCTCTACACCTTC
- | TRBJ2-6 | 15 | TRBV9 | - | CASSPGTPWANVLTF | TGTGCCAGCAGCCCTGGGACACCATGGGCCAACGTCCTGACTTTC
TRBD2 | TRBJ2-1 | 17 | TRBV11-3 | few | CASSPRLAGNNYNEQFF | TGTGCCAGCAGCCCCCGACTAGCGGGGAACAATTACAATGAGCAGTTCTTC
TRBD1 | TRBJ1-2 | 16 | TRBV6-6 | - | CASGYDRGPAFGGYTF | TGTGCCAGCGGATATGACAGGGGGCCGGCGTTCGGTGGCTACACCTTC
- | TRBJ1-5 | 15 | TRBV5-8 | - | CASSLDQSGNQPQHF | TGTGCCAGCAGCTTGGACCAGTCGGGCAATCAGCCCCAGCATTTT
- | TRBJ1-6 | 17 | TRBV11-2 | - | CASSLAGVSSYNSPLHF | TGTGCCAGCAGCTTAGCGGGGGTGAGCTCCTATAATTCACCCCTCCACTTT
- | TRBJ1-2 | 11 | TRBV20-1 | - | CSARDRGPYTF | TGCAGTGCTAGAGATCGTGGACCGTACACCTTC
- | TRBJ2-1 | 15 | TRBV11-2 | once | CASSPGVASYNEQFF | TGTGCCAGCAGCCCGGGGGTGGCCTCCTACAATGAGCAGTTCTTC
- | TRBJ1-1 | 16 | TRBV18 | - | CASSPPQGRVNTEAFF | TGTGCCAGCTCACCACCCCAAGGTAGGGTGAACACTGAAGCTTTCTTT
- | TRBJ1-1 | 12 | TRBV29-1 | - | CSVERGVGEAFF | TGCAGCGTTGAGCGAGGAGTGGGTGAAGCTTTCTTT
TRBD2 | TRBJ2-7 | 14 | TRBV7-2 | - | CASSQERLAGGQYF | TGTGCCAGCAGCCAAGAACGACTAGCGGGGGGCCAATACTTC
- | TRBJ1-1 | 14 | TRBV19 | - | CASSIRTDSTEAFF | TGTGCCAGTAGCATCCGGACAGACAGCACTGAAGCTTTCTTT
TRBD1 | TRBJ2-7 | 18 | TRBV13 | - | CASSPSWTGPTGSYEQYF | TGTGCCAGCAGCCCTTCGTGGACAGGGCCTACGGGGTCCTACGAGCAGTACTTC